This is a list of T cell receptor beta chains from one sample in a study of cytomegalovirus exposure and HLA in healthy donors. Profiling relied on immunoSEQ multiplex PCR, and the TCRdb table lists in-frame clones only, not all of them. Of some 90,000 clones listed, about 76% were seen once; the top ten hold roughly 4%. The specimen was PBMCs. These receptors were collected from an older woman in good health and CMV-seropositive. Both conserved end residues are part of each CDR3. Each record gives: D gene, J gene, V gene, CDR3 protein. D genes are given only for firm matches.

NA	TRBJ1-2	TRBV29-1	CSVDGGDGGYTF
TRBD2	TRBJ2-7	TRBV7-8	CASSLTSASYEQYF
TRBD1	TRBJ2-7	TRBV6-6	CASSLDRVRYEQYF
NA	TRBJ1-3	TRBV5-6	CASSPEAGNTIYF
TRBD2	TRBJ2-1	TRBV27	CASSLPGLAYEQFF
NA	NA	TRBV28	CASGTSDSYEQYF
TRBD1	NA	TRBV7-2	CASSNRDRLTYEQYF
NA	TRBJ2-5	TRBV19	CASSILSGSDQETQYF
NA	TRBJ2-4	TRBV9	CASSVGGPGALVAKNIQYF
TRBD1	TRBJ1-1	TRBV7-2	CASSFIPGQGTEAFF
NA	NA	TRBV5-1	CASSLTMTTYEQYF
NA	TRBJ2-3	TRBV20-1	CSATTRDTQYF
TRBD1	TRBJ2-5	TRBV11-2	CASSRDRQTQYF
TRBD1	TRBJ2-5	TRBV2	CAALLDRAKETQYF
NA	TRBJ2-5	TRBV11-2	CASSHLPGGDVETQYF
TRBD2	TRBJ2-1	TRBV11-3	CASSPRTSGSRGEQFF
TRBD2	TRBJ2-5	TRBV28	CASSSAGTSEETQYF
NA	TRBJ2-7	TRBV7-2	CASSLLADWGEQYF
TRBD2	TRBJ2-1	TRBV7-9	CASSFGGASGRYNEQFF
NA	TRBJ2-7	TRBV5-1	CASSRSGSSYEQYF
TRBD1	TRBJ1-1	TRBV29-1	CSGRAGGFNTEAFF
TRBD2	TRBJ2-2	TRBV6-1	CASSRAGVETGELFF
TRBD2	TRBJ2-1	TRBV5-1	CASSREVLAGRRNEQFF
TRBD2	TRBJ2-1	TRBV5-6	CASSSLGGGYNEQFF
NA	TRBJ1-1	TRBV9	CASSGLTENTEAFF
TRBD2	TRBJ2-7	TRBV5-1	CASSPLAGGTYEQYF
NA	TRBJ1-1	TRBV18	CASSPPSHTNTEAFF
NA	TRBJ1-4	TRBV5-4	CASSRHPEGEKLFF
NA	TRBJ1-3	TRBV6-5	CASSYSSGRSGNTIYF
NA	TRBJ2-7	TRBV5-4	CASSSSGTSTYEQYF